These 11 T cell receptor beta chains came from one sample sequenced in a study of shared clonotypes between healthy human individuals. The data were produced by immunoSEQ multiplex PCR, yet TCRdb's version contains in-frame clones alone and is incomplete. This sample has about 680,000 clones, with around 67% found just once. The sample taken for sequencing was memory CD4+ T cells sorted from blood. Subset meaning: CD45RA-negative fraction. The receptors stem from a young woman in good health.

The V call is TRBV7-6, the J call TRBJ1-5; no reliable D call. V was shortened by 1 base and J by 5 bases, with 12 bases between the two germline ends. Germline V lookup: CDR1 SGHVS, CDR2 FNYEAQ. This CDR3 has 15 residues. The CDR3 protein is CASSLGPDQDQPQHF. CDR3 sequence (DNA): TGTGCCAGCAGCTTAGGGCCAGATCAGGATCAGCCCCAGCATTTT.

The chain has TRBV28 and TRBJ1-4; no clear D. The germline V gene has CDR1 MDHEN and CDR2 SYDVKM. Trimming left V 2 bases short and J 5 bases short, with 18 bases between. CDR3 length equals 17 residues. CDR3 sequence: CASSLPLIRRVNEKLFF. The CDR3 DNA is TGTGCCAGCAGTTTACCCCTAATCCGGAGGGTAAATGAAAAACTGTTTTTT. The full variable domain, in which reference TRBV28 and TRBJ1-4 provide the parts outside the CDR3, is DVKVTQSSRYLVKRTGEKVFLECVQDMDHENMFWYRQDPGLGLRLIYFSYDVKMKEKGDIPEGYSVSREKKERFSLILESASTNQTSMYLCASSLPLIRRVNEKLFFGSGTQLSVL.

This chain connects TRBV11-1 to TRBJ1-1; D gene uncertain. The CDR3 is 13 residues long. Trimming took 8 bases from V and 7 from J, leaving 17 bases between them. The germline V gene has CDR1 SGHAT and CDR2 FQDESV (reference sequence). In DNA, the CDR3 is TGTGCCAGCTCCCGGGGTCCCCGGGGTGAAGCTTTCTTT. Translating it yields CASSRGPRGEAFF. Looking up the rest from reference TRBV11-1 and TRBJ1-1 gives the full variable domain: EAEVAQSPRYKITEKSQAVAFWCDPISGHATLYWYRQILGQGPELLVQFQDESVVDDSQLPKDRFSAERLKGVDSTLKIQPAELGDSAMYLCASSRGPRGEAFFGQGTRLTVV.

The chain couples TRBV2 to TRBJ2-5; 8 nucleotides match TRBD1. The CDR3 is 14 amino acids. Germline V gene lookup returns CDR1 SNHLY and CDR2 FYNNEI. The V gene end was trimmed by 6 bases and the J gene end by 4 bases; junction bases not matched to a gene: 7. The CDR3 nucleotides read TGTGCCAGCAGATCAGGGGGCTCTCGAGAGACCCAGTACTTC. Translated: CASRSGGSRETQYF.

This chain connects TRBV25-1 to TRBJ1-1; 9 bases fit TRBD1. Per the germline V gene, CDR1 is MGHDK and CDR2 is SYGVNS. The CDR3 sequence is 13 residues long. V lost 6 bases to trimming and J lost 5 bases; unmatched junction nucleotides: 4. The CDR3: CASRDRGETEAFF. For the CDR3, the DNA is TGTGCCAGCAGGGACAGGGGAGAAACTGAAGCTTTCTTT.

This clone appeared a few times. Other DNA sequences in the sample encode the same CDR3. The chain recombines TRBV5-1 with TRBJ2-1; TRBD2 might be the D (6 bases). The CDR3 spans 15 residues. The germline V gene encodes CDR1 SGHRS and CDR2 YFSETQ. V was pared by 0 bases and J by 4 bases, with 11 bases between. CDR3 region: CASSLAFGGYNEQFF. The CDR3 nucleotides are TGCGCCAGCAGCTTGGCCTTTGGAGGGTACAATGAGCAGTTCTTC.

The chain carries TRBV25-1 and TRBJ2-4; 7 bases fit TRBD2. The CDR3 covers 15 residues. The V gene end was trimmed by 2 bases and the J gene end by 0 bases; junction bases not matched to a gene: 1. CDR1 and CDR2 from the germline V gene are MGHDK and SYGVNS. The CDR3 is CASSEGGGAKNIQYF. The CDR3 DNA follows: TGTGCCAGCAGTGAAGGCGGGGGAGCCAAAAACATTCAGTACTTC.

V is TRBV5-1 and J is TRBJ1-5; 7 positions agree with TRBD1. The CDR3 is made up of 15 amino acids. With 1 base clipped from V and 7 bases from J, the junction kept 8 bases outside the gene matches. Germline CDR1 SGHRS, CDR2 YFSETQ. The CDR3 nucleotides read TGCGCCAGCAGCTTGACTAGCACAGGGGAACAGCCCCAGCATTTT. Amino acids: CASSLTSTGEQPQHF.

V gene TRBV7-2 combines with J gene TRBJ2-5; D might be TRBD1 or TRBD2, each matching 5 bases. Germline CDR1 and CDR2: SGHTA and FQGNSA. The ends were cut back, 1 base at V and 5 bases at J, with 11 bases in the middle. The CDR3 consists of 14 residues. The chain's CDR3 is CASSLVAWGETQYF. The CDR3 DNA is TGTGCCAGCAGCTTAGTGGCGTGGGGGGAGACCCAGTACTTC.

The chain joins TRBV7-2 to TRBJ1-4; D is unclear. This CDR3 contains 14 residues. V was pared by 5 bases and J by 2 bases, with 9 bases between. The germline V gene has CDR1 SGHTA and CDR2 FQGNSA. This chain's CDR3 is CASSQTSTNEKLFF. In nucleotides, the CDR3 is TGTGCCAGCAGCCAAACTTCCACTAATGAAAAACTGTTTTTT.

The V call is TRBV7-2, the J call TRBJ2-7, with 8 positions matching TRBD2. The CDR3 loop spans 15 amino acids. The V segment lost 5 bases and the J segment 0 bases; nucleotides outside the gene matches: 6. CDR1 SGHTA and CDR2 FQGNSA come from the germline V gene. CDR3 region: CASSPASGSSYEQYF. DNA of the CDR3: TGTGCCAGCAGCCCCGCGAGCGGGAGCTCCTACGAGCAGTACTTC.